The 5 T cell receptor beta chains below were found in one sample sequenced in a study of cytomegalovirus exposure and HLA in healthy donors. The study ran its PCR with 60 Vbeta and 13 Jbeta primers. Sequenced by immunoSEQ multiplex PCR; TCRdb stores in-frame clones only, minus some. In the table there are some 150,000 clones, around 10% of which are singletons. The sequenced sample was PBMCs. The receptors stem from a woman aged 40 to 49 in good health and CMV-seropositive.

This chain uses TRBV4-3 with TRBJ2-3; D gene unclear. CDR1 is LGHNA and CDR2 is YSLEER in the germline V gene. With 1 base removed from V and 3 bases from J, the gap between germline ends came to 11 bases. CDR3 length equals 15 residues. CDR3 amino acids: CASSQGHDFTDTQYF. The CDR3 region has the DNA TGCGCCAGCAGCCAAGGGCACGACTTTACAGATACGCAGTATTTT.

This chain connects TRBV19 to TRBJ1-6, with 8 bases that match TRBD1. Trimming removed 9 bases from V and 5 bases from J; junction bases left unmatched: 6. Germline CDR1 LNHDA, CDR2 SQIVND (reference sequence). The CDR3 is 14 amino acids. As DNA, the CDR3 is TGTGCCAGCTCGACAGGGGAAGATAATTCACCCCTCCACTTT. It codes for CASSTGEDNSPLHF.

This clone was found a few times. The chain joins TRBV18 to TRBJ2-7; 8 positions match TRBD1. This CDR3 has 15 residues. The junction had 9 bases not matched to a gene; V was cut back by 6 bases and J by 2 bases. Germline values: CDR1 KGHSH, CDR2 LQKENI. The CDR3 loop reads CASSRDRLATYEQYF. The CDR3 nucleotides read TGTGCCAGCTCCCGGGACAGGCTTGCTACCTACGAGCAGTACTTC.

Here the CDR3 DNA reads TGCGCCAGCAGTCGGACAGTTGCAAATAATGAAAAACTGTTTTTT. This gives the protein CASSRTVANNEKLFF. The V call is TRBV4-1, the J call TRBJ1-4; weak D call: TRBD1 (6 bases). This CDR3 has 15 amino acids. CDR1 and CDR2 (germline): MGHRA, YSYEKL. The V and J ends lost 6 bases and 4 bases respectively, with 15 bases between them.

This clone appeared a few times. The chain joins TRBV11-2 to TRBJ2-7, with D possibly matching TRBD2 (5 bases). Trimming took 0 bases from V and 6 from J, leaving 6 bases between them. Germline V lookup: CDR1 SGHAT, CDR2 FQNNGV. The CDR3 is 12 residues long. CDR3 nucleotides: TGTGCCAGCAGCTTAGATCTAGCCGAGCAGTACTTC. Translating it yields CASSLDLAEQYF.